This passage covers 17 T cell receptor beta chains from one sample sequenced in a study of T cells after posttransplantation cyclophosphamide. Sequencing was performed with immunoSEQ multiplex PCR; in TCRdb, only in-frame clones are kept and a portion is missing. The table has 6,900 or so clones, 92% seen once; the top ten hold 10% to 15%. Treatment was busulfan-fludarabine conditioning, a marrow graft, and cyclophosphamide on days +3 and +4. The sample here was PBMCs, taken less than 1,500 days after allogeneic stem cell transplant with posttransplant cyclophosphamide. The origin of the receptors is a female patient aged 50-59 years who received an allogeneic stem cell transplant from a related donor, was CMV-positive, and had no GVHD. Some T cells may originate from the graft donor.

The DNA of the CDR3 is TGTGCCAGCACCAGACTAGCGGGATCCTACGAGCAGTACTTC. Protein: CASTRLAGSYEQYF. The V and J genes are TRBV7-2 and TRBJ2-7; TRBD2 aligns across 11 bases. The CDR3 length is 14 residues. Unmatched junction bases numbered 3, after V lost 7 bases and J lost 1 base. Germline V CDR1 and CDR2: SGHTA, FQGNSA.

The J gene is TRBJ2-7, the V gene TRBV4-2, with 10 bases identical to TRBD2. The J segment lost 5 bases and the V segment lost 4 bases, leaving 17 bases of the junction unmatched. Germline V gene data show CDR1 as LGHNA and CDR2 as YNFKEQ. The CDR3 is 18 amino acids. The CDR3 spells CASSPEALAGVAGNEQYF. CDR3 bases: TGTGCCAGCAGCCCCGAGGCGCTAGCGGGAGTTGCTGGGAACGAGCAGTACTTC.

The rearrangement joins TRBV5-1 to TRBJ2-7; 9 nucleotides match TRBD1. CDR3 length equals 15 residues. Germline V gene data show CDR1 as SGHRS and CDR2 as YFSETQ. V shed 0 bases and J 3 bases; nucleotides not matched to a gene: 4. The CDR3 loop is CASSLEGQGHYEQYF. In DNA, the CDR3 is TGCGCCAGCAGCTTGGAGGGACAGGGTCACTACGAGCAGTACTTC. The full variable domain, rest sourced from reference TRBV5-1 and TRBJ2-7, is KAGVTQTPRYLIKTRGQQVTLSCSPISGHRSVSWYQQTPGQGLQFLFEYFSETQRNKGNFPGRFSGRQFSNSRSEMNVSTLELGDSALYLCASSLEGQGHYEQYFGPGTRLTVT.

CDR3: CASRPGQGSYGYTF. The CDR3 region has the DNA TGCGCCAGCAGACCAGGACAGGGGAGCTATGGCTACACCTTC. The genes are TRBV5-1 and TRBJ1-2, with 9 bases identical to TRBD1. CDR3 length: 14 residues. V trimming: 5 bases; J trimming: 4 bases; junction bases outside the gene matches: 6. Germline assignment: CDR1 SGHRS and CDR2 YFSETQ.

V and J are TRBV2 and TRBJ2-7; possible D gene TRBD2, 6 bases. V was pared by 3 bases and J by 7 bases, with 10 bases between. This CDR3 is built from 12 residues. Germline V lookup: CDR1 SNHLY, CDR2 FYNNEI. Here the CDR3 DNA reads TGTGCCAGCAGTGATGGAGGGGAAGAGCAGTACTTC. Its protein is CASSDGGEEQYF.

V and J are TRBV6-6 and TRBJ2-5; 7 nucleotides match TRBD2. This CDR3 has 12 residues. In germline, CDR1 is MNHNY, CDR2 SVGAGI (reference sequence). The chain's CDR3 is CAVGGSQETQYF. CDR3 nucleotide sequence: TGTGCGGTGGGAGGGAGCCAAGAGACCCAGTACTTC.

CDR3 region: CASSLAGEGATQYF. The DNA for the CDR3 is TGTGCCAGCAGCTTAGCGGGAGAGGGGGCTACGCAGTATTTT. This chain connects TRBV7-6 to TRBJ2-3; 7 nucleotides line up with TRBD1. The CDR3 is made up of 14 amino acids. The V and J ends lost 0 bases and 8 bases, in that order; junction bases with no gene match: 5. Per the germline V gene, CDR1 is SGHVS and CDR2 is FNYEAQ.

This sequence joins TRBV5-4 and TRBJ2-3; D perhaps matches TRBD1 (5 bases). In germline, CDR1 is SGHNT, CDR2 YYREEE (reference sequence). Trimming pared 4 bases from V and 2 bases from J, leaving 17 bases between. The CDR3 has 16 residues. As DNA, the CDR3 is TGTGCCAGCAGCCCACACCGAGACAGCAACACAGATACGCAGTATTTT. Its translation is CASSPHRDSNTDTQYF. The full variable domain, completed using reference TRBV5-4 and TRBJ2-3, is ETGVTQSPTHLIKTRGQQVTLRCSSQSGHNTVSWYQQALGQGPQFIFQYYREEENGRGNFPPRFSGLQFPNYSSELNVNALELDDSALYLCASSPHRDSNTDTQYFGPGTRLTVL.

The chain carries TRBV9 and TRBJ2-1, with 8 bases identical to TRBD1. V was pared by 5 bases and J by 3 bases, with 4 bases of the junction left unmatched. CDR3 length: 14 amino acids. Germline assignment: CDR1 SGDLS and CDR2 YYNGEE. The DNA of the CDR3 is TGTGCCAGCAGGGGACAGGAGGTCTACAATGAGCAGTTCTTC. Its translation: CASRGQEVYNEQFF.

The gene calls are TRBV7-8 and TRBJ1-4; 10 bases fit TRBD1. The CDR3 is 16 amino acids. The V gene's germline CDR1 is SGHVS and CDR2 FQNEAQ. The V and J ends lost 3 bases and 5 bases, in that order; junction bases with no gene match: 6. The CDR3 DNA sequence: TGTGCCAGCAGCTTGGACCCGGGACAGGGGAATGAAAAACTGTTTTTT. Its protein product is CASSLDPGQGNEKLFF.

J is TRBJ2-3 and V is TRBV9, with 13 bases lining up with TRBD2. The germline V gene encodes CDR1 SGDLS and CDR2 YYNGEE. The CDR3 is made up of 16 amino acids. Unmatched junction bases numbered 6, after V lost 4 bases and J lost 4 bases. CDR3 nucleotides: TGTGCCAGCAGCCCTTGGACTAGCGGGAGACCAGATACGCAGTATTTT. It encodes CASSPWTSGRPDTQYF.

The rearrangement uses TRBV19 and TRBJ2-2; tentatively, D is TRBD2 (5 bases). Germline CDR1 LNHDA, CDR2 SQIVND (reference sequence). CDR3 size: 15 residues. Between the trimmed V and J ends, which lost 6 bases and 0 bases, there was a span of 11 bases. The CDR3 bases are TGTGCCAGTAGACCATTACTAGCGAACACCGGGGAGCTGTTTTTT. Translated, it gives CASRPLLANTGELFF.

CDR3 sequence: CASSTGQTGYGYTF. The DNA for the CDR3 is TGCGCCAGCAGCACGGGACAGACGGGCTATGGCTACACCTTC. The chain recombines TRBV5-1 with TRBJ1-2; TRBD1 matches at 7 bases. CDR3 length equals 14 residues. CDR1 is SGHRS, CDR2 YFSETQ, per germline. V lost 4 bases and J lost 4; bases outside the gene matches: 7.

The V call is TRBV19, the J call TRBJ2-5, with 9 bases aligning to TRBD1. From germline, CDR1 is LNHDA and CDR2 SQIVND (reference sequence). The CDR3 extends over 14 amino acids. Trimming cost V 6 bases and J 6 bases; bases outside gene matches: 8. The CDR3 nucleotides read TGTGCCAGTAGCCTAGGGACAGGGATGAAGACCCAGTACTTC. As protein: CASSLGTGMKTQYF.

The chain carries TRBV19 and TRBJ2-3, with D maybe TRBD2 (6 bases). The CDR3 loop spans 15 amino acids. Trimming pared 0 bases from V and 0 bases from J, leaving 7 bases between. CDR1 and CDR2 from the germline V gene are LNHDA and SQIVND (reference sequence). CDR3 in amino acids: CASSIEGTSTDTQYF. CDR3 coding DNA: TGTGCCAGTAGTATAGAGGGGACTAGCACAGATACGCAGTATTTT.

This chain links TRBV5-1 with TRBJ2-1; D is unclear. The CDR3 is 13 amino acids. Germline values: CDR1 SGHRS, CDR2 YFSETQ. V dropped 0 bases and J dropped 7 bases, with 8 bases sitting between them. CDR3 nucleotide sequence: TGCGCCAGCAGCTTGGGGAGTGTGAATGAGCAGTTCTTC. Protein product: CASSLGSVNEQFF.

The gene calls are TRBV9 and TRBJ2-1, with TRBD2 as a possible D gene (7 bases). Germline loops: CDR1 SGDLS, CDR2 YYNGEE. The CDR3 covers 15 residues. The germline V and J ends were trimmed by 5 bases and 5 bases, with 17 bases remaining between them. CDR3 region: CASRGGPGRNNEQFF. CDR3 sequence (DNA): TGTGCCAGCAGGGGGGGGCCTGGTAGGAACAATGAGCAGTTCTTC.